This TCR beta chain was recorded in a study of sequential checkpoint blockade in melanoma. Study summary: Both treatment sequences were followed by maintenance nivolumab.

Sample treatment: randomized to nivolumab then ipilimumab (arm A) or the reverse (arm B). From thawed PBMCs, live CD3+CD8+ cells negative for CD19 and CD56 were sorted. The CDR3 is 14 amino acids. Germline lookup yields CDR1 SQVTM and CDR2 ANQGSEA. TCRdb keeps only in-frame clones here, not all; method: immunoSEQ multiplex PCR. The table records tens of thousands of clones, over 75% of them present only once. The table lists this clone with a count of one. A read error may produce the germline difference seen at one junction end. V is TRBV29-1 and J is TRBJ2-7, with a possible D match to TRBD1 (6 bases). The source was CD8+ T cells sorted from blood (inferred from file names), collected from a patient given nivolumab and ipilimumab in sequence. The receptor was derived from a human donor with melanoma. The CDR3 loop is CSGLNWGPSYEQCF. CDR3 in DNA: TGCAGCGGCCTGAACTGGGGGCCCTCCTACGAGCAGTGCTTC.